This T cell receptor beta chain originates from a study of cytomegalovirus exposure and HLA in healthy donors. About this clone itself: Antigen unknown.

In the PCR, 60 Vbeta and 13 Jbeta primers were used. Clones were sequenced by immunoSEQ multiplex PCR, and TCRdb holds only the in-frame ones, with some missing. The sample has 200,000 or so clones; approximately 82% are singletons. CDR1 is MNHEY, CDR2 SVGAGI, per germline. The CDR3 totals 14 residues. The trim removed 1 base at V and 5 bases at J, leaving 3 bases unmatched. Study findings and constraints: Some V segments, TRBV6-2 and TRBV6-3 among them, were indistinguishable and were therefore excluded. A later analysis linked a missense variant in DCLRE1C to the trimming of TCR beta V and J genes. In vitro checks showed that a few CMV-associated chains really do target CMV antigens. For most TCR beta V segments, an earlier analysis put the productive rate at about 87% or about 30% of the time.

The clonotype comes from a woman under 30 in good health and CMV-seropositive. Source material: PBMCs. This chain joins TRBV6-5 and TRBJ1-2; TRBD1 agrees at 8 bases. The CDR3, as DNA: TGTGCCAGCAGTTACTTCGACAGGGGTTATGGCTACACCTTC. Encoded protein: CASSYFDRGYGYTF.